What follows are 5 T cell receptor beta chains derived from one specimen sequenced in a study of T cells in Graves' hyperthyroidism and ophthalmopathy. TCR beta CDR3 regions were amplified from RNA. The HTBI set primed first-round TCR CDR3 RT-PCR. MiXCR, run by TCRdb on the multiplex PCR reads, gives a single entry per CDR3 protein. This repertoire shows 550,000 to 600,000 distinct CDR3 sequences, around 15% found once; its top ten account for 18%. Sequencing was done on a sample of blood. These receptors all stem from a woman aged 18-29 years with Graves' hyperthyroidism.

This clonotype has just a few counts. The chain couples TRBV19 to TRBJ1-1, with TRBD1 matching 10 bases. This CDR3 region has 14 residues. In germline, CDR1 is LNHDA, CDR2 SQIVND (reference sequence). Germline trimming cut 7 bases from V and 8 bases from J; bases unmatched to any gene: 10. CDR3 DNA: TGTGCCAGTACCATCCCTCCGGGACAGGGGGAAGCTTTCTTT. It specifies CASTIPPGQGEAFF.

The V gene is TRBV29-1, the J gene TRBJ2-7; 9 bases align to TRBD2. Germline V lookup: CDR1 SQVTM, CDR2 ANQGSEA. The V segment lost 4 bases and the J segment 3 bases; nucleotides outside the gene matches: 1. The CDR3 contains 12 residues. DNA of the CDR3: TGCAGCGTTGCTAGCGGGAACTACGAGCAGTACTTC. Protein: CSVASGNYEQYF.

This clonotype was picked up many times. CDR3 amino acids: CASSLASGTGSNQPQHF. The CDR3, as DNA: TGCGCCAGCAGCTTGGCGTCCGGGACAGGTAGCAATCAGCCCCAGCATTTT. This rearrangement joins TRBV5-1 to TRBJ1-5; 8 bases line up with TRBD1. Germline lookup yields CDR1 SGHRS and CDR2 YFSETQ. Trimming took 0 bases from V and 0 from J; bases not matched to a gene: 5. There are 17 residues in the CDR3.

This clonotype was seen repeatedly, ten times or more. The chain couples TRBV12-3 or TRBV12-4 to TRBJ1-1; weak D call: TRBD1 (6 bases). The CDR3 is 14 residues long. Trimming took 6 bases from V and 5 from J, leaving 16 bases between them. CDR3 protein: CASSMTGPGTEAFF. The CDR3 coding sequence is TGTGCCAGCAGCATGACAGGCCCCGGGACTGAAGCTTTCTTT.

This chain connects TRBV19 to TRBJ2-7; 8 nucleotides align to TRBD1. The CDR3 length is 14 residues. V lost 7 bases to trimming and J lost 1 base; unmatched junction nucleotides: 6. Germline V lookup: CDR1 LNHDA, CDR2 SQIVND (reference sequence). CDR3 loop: CASTRTGFSYEQYF. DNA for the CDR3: TGTGCCAGTACCCGGACAGGGTTTTCCTACGAGCAGTACTTC.